This entry lists 10 T cell receptor beta chains sequenced from one sample in a study of cytomegalovirus exposure and HLA in healthy donors. It was with 60 Vbeta and 13 Jbeta primers that the PCR ran. Sequencing was performed with immunoSEQ multiplex PCR; in TCRdb, only in-frame clones are kept and a portion is missing. The sample has approximately 130,000 clones, 82% seen once. The sequenced material came from PBMCs. The receptors shown here come from a woman aged 50 to 60 in good health and CMV-seropositive.

The V gene is TRBV7-9, the J gene TRBJ2-3; 10 nucleotides line up with TRBD2. Germline trimming cut 6 bases from V and 5 bases from J; bases unmatched to any gene: 8. CDR1 and CDR2 from the germline V gene are SEHNR and FQNEAQ (reference sequence). The CDR3 consists of 15 residues. CDR3 residues: CASSFLAGVQDTQYF. The CDR3 DNA is TGTGCCAGCAGTTTCCTAGCGGGAGTTCAAGATACGCAGTATTTT.

The CDR3 DNA reads TGTGCCAGCAGGACCTCAGGGCGGTGGCTGGCTACTGAAGCTTTCTTT. It encodes CASRTSGRWLATEAFF. This rearrangement joins TRBV27 to TRBJ1-1; possible D gene TRBD1, 5 bases. Germline assignment: CDR1 MNHEY and CDR2 SMNVEV (reference sequence). V shed 6 bases and J shed 5 bases, with 22 bases lying between them. The length of the CDR3 is 16 residues.

In its sample, this clone was seen once. V is TRBV5-1 and J is TRBJ2-1; 11 nucleotides agree with TRBD1. Germline V gene lookup returns CDR1 SGHRS and CDR2 YFSETQ. V was pared by 4 bases and J by 0 bases, with 9 bases of the junction left unmatched. There are 18 residues in the CDR3. CDR3 bases: TGCGCCAGCAGCACTCGGCCGGGACAGGGGGTCTCCTACAATGAGCAGTTCTTC. Translated: CASSTRPGQGVSYNEQFF.

The CDR3 protein is CASSQDPLADYNEQFF. The DNA for the CDR3 is TGCGCCAGCAGCCAAGATCCCCTAGCGGACTACAATGAGCAGTTCTTC. The chain carries TRBV4-1 and TRBJ2-1, with 7 bases identical to TRBD2. The CDR3 consists of 16 residues. Germline V lookup: CDR1 MGHRA, CDR2 YSYEKL. Trimming removed 0 bases from V and 3 bases from J; junction bases left unmatched: 5.

This clone was detected a few times. CDR3 amino acids: CASSQDSVWECEQYF. CDR3 DNA sequence: TGCGCCAGCAGCCAAGATTCCGTCTGGGAGTGCGAGCAGTACTTC. The chain links TRBV4-1 to TRBJ2-7; a possible D gene is TRBD2 (5 bases). Germline CDR1 and CDR2: MGHRA and YSYEKL. This CDR3 has 15 residues. V was clipped by 0 bases and J by 6 bases, with 15 bases between them.

This clone was observed a single time. J is TRBJ1-1 and V is TRBV4-1; D remains ambiguous. V lost 1 base to trimming and J lost 11 bases, with 17 bases between them. The germline gives CDR1 MGHRA, CDR2 YSYEKL. The CDR3 has 14 amino acids. CDR3 nucleotides: TGCGCCAGCAGCCAAGCGTCGAGGGATCTGGGTGCTTTCTTT. Encoded protein: CASSQASRDLGAFF.

This chain links TRBV5-1 with TRBJ2-2; 8 bases fit TRBD1. V dropped 2 bases and J dropped 1; count of bases not matched to a gene: 4. The CDR3 spans 16 residues. The germline gives CDR1 SGHRS, CDR2 YFSETQ. For the CDR3, the DNA is TGCGCCAGCAGCTTTTCTGGACAGGGGAACACCGGGGAGCTGTTTTTT. As protein: CASSFSGQGNTGELFF.

CDR3 sequence reads: CASSQDLSRSYEQYF. The CDR3 nucleotides are TGTGCCAGCAGCCAAGATTTGTCTAGATCCTACGAGCAGTACTTC. The chain is built from TRBV14 and TRBJ2-7, with D uncertain. The CDR3 length is 15 residues. V lost 0 bases to trimming and J lost 1 base, with 10 bases between them. Germline V gene data show CDR1 as SGHDN and CDR2 as FVKESK.

A few counts support this clone. The V gene is TRBV15, the J gene TRBJ2-7; 9 positions agree with TRBD2. The CDR3 sequence is 16 residues long. The V gene's germline CDR1 is LNHNV and CDR2 YYDKDF (reference sequence). Losses at the gene ends were 1 base for V and 5 bases for J; bases not matched to a gene: 9. The chain's CDR3 is CATSRAIGSGSDEQYF. CDR3 DNA: TGTGCCACCAGCAGAGCCATCGGTAGCGGGAGCGACGAGCAGTACTTC.

The genes are TRBV4-1 and TRBJ2-1; 9 nucleotides align to TRBD2. Germline-derived CDR1 and CDR2 are MGHRA and YSYEKL. V dropped 4 bases and J dropped 7; count of bases not matched to a gene: 8. The CDR3 extends over 15 amino acids. As DNA, the CDR3 is TGCGCCAGCAGCCCGCGGGGGGGCTCTGCTAATGAGCAGTTCTTC. Translated: CASSPRGGSANEQFF.